This is a list of T cell receptor beta chains from one sample in a study of regulatory T cells in long-lasting Graves disease. TCRdb passed the multiplex PCR reads through MiXCR, listing each CDR3 protein once. The profile shows some 370,000 distinct CDR3 sequences, about an eighth of them singletons. In addition, the sample was reused for a study of T cells in Graves' hyperthyroidism and ophthalmopathy.

The sequenced sample was peripheral blood mononuclear cells (PBMCs), obtained at new diagnosis, from a patient treated with antithyroid drugs. The receptors here all came from a woman under 30 with Graves disease. Each CDR3 is given with its conserved first and last residue. Each record gives: V gene, D gene, clone size, J gene, CDR3 protein, CDR3 DNA. D genes are given only for firm matches. Size is stated for part of the rows, as once, few or many counts, or as a class when the clone is expanded.

V: TRBV5-1; D: .; size: few; J: TRBJ1-2; CDR3: CASRGETATYGYTF; DNA: TGCGCCAGCAGGGGGGAGACAGCTACCTATGGCTACACCTTC
V: TRBV13; D: .; size: many; J: TRBJ2-1; CDR3: CASSLGGLPYNEQFF; DNA: TGTGCCAGCAGCTTAGGGGGACTCCCCTACAATGAGCAGTTCTTC
V: TRBV12-3/TRBV12-4; D: .; size: many; J: TRBJ2-5; CDR3: CASSLSWREETQYF; DNA: TGTGCCAGCAGTCTCTCCTGGCGGGAAGAGACCCAGTACTTC
V: TRBV12-3/TRBV12-4; D: TRBD2; size: many; J: TRBJ2-3; CDR3: CASREGLDTDTQYF; DNA: TGTGCCAGCAGGGAGGGACTAGACACAGATACGCAGTATTTT
V: TRBV19; D: TRBD1; size: .; J: TRBJ2-2; CDR3: CASSIGQAGELFF; DNA: TGTGCCAGTAGTATTGGACAGGCCGGGGAGCTGTTTTTT
V: TRBV12-3/TRBV12-4; D: .; size: .; J: TRBJ2-4; CDR3: CASSLVGGRNIQYF; DNA: TGTGCCAGCAGTTTGGTCGGGGGAAGAAACATTCAGTACTTC
V: TRBV5-1; D: TRBD1; size: once; J: TRBJ2-2; CDR3: CASSLGDRTSRELFF; DNA: TGCGCCAGCAGCTTGGGGGACAGGACGTCCAGGGAGCTGTTTTTT
V: TRBV20-1; D: .; size: many; J: TRBJ1-1; CDR3: CSAREGRNTEAFF; DNA: TGCAGTGCTAGAGAAGGGAGGAACACTGAAGCTTTCTTT
V: TRBV7-9; D: .; size: few; J: TRBJ1-6; CDR3: CASSLYAGGDSPLHF; DNA: TGTGCCAGCAGCTTATATGCCGGAGGGGATTCACCCCTCCACTTT
V: TRBV28; D: .; size: many; J: TRBJ2-1; CDR3: CASSLTGSSYNEQFF; DNA: TGTGCCAGCAGTTTAACAGGGAGCTCCTACAATGAGCAGTTCTTC
V: TRBV7-9; D: TRBD2; size: .; J: TRBJ2-3; CDR3: CASSFTGTSATDTQYF; DNA: TGTGCCAGCAGCTTTACCGGGACTAGCGCCACAGATACGCAGTATTTT
V: TRBV2; D: .; size: many; J: TRBJ1-2; CDR3: CASSDSLARGYTF; DNA: TGTGCCAGCAGTGATTCCCTGGCGCGTGGCTACACCTTC
V: TRBV24-1; D: TRBD2; size: .; J: TRBJ2-1; CDR3: CATSDRGDEQFF; DNA: TGTGCCACCAGTGATCGGGGGGATGAGCAGTTCTTC
V: TRBV4-2; D: TRBD1; size: .; J: TRBJ1-1; CDR3: CASSQAQGGFTEAFF; DNA: TGTGCCAGCAGCCAAGCTCAGGGGGGCTTTACTGAAGCTTTCTTT
V: TRBV4-2; D: .; size: .; J: TRBJ2-1; CDR3: CASSQVAAARPEQFF; DNA: TGTGCCAGCAGCCAAGTAGCGGCGGCCCGACCGGAGCAGTTCTTC
V: TRBV29-1; D: .; size: few; J: TRBJ1-2; CDR3: CSVPSGRTASYGYTF; DNA: TGCAGCGTTCCCTCTGGACGGACCGCCTCATATGGCTACACCTTC
V: TRBV14; D: .; size: few; J: TRBJ1-2; CDR3: CASSQGAGYTF; DNA: TGTGCCAGCAGCCAAGGCGCCGGCTACACCTTC
V: TRBV11-3; D: .; size: .; J: TRBJ1-1; CDR3: CASNWAVGRQDTPERNTEAFF; DNA: TGTGCCAGCAATTGGGCTGTAGGAAGGCAGGACACTCCAGAGAGGAACACTGAAGCTTTCTTT
V: TRBV28; D: TRBD1; size: many; J: TRBJ1-2; CDR3: CASKGTGLNYGYTF; DNA: TGTGCCAGCAAAGGGACAGGGCTAAACTATGGCTACACCTTC
V: TRBV7-8; D: .; size: .; J: TRBJ1-2; CDR3: CASSLGARPSSNYGYTF; DNA: TGTGCCAGCAGCTTAGGAGCTCGACCTTCTTCTAACTATGGCTACACCTTC
V: TRBV10-3; D: TRBD2; size: .; J: TRBJ2-1; CDR3: CAISVLAGGPGSYNEQFF; DNA: TGTGCCATCAGTGTACTAGCGGGGGGGCCTGGCTCCTACAATGAGCAGTTCTTC
V: TRBV7-6; D: TRBD2; size: many; J: TRBJ2-7; CDR3: CASSSSGTLPYEQYF; DNA: TGTGCCAGCAGCTCTAGCGGGACCCTACCCTACGAGCAGTACTTC
V: TRBV29-1; D: .; size: many; J: TRBJ1-1; CDR3: CSVVGRALTEAFF; DNA: TGCAGCGTTGTGGGCAGGGCACTCACTGAAGCTTTCTTT
V: TRBV12-3/TRBV12-4; D: TRBD2; size: .; J: TRBJ2-3; CDR3: CASRPRITGGTDTQYF; DNA: TGTGCCAGCAGACCCCGGATTACGGGGGGAACAGATACGCAGTATTTT
V: TRBV6-1; D: TRBD1; size: few; J: TRBJ1-5; CDR3: CASANRGGQPQHF; DNA: TGTGCCAGCGCGAACAGGGGTGGACAGCCCCAGCATTTT
V: TRBV14; D: .; size: many; J: TRBJ2-7; CDR3: CASSQLGRSGSYEQYF; DNA: TGTGCCAGCAGCCAACTCGGGAGATCTGGTTCCTACGAGCAGTACTTC
V: TRBV7-2; D: .; size: many; J: TRBJ1-4; CDR3: CASRAGATNEKLFF; DNA: TGTGCCAGCAGGGCAGGGGCAACTAATGAAAAACTGTTTTTT
V: TRBV12-3/TRBV12-4; D: TRBD1; size: few; J: TRBJ1-6; CDR3: CASSGTAYNSPLHF; DNA: TGTGCCAGCAGCGGGACAGCGTATAATTCACCCCTCCACTTT
V: TRBV6-2/TRBV6-3; D: .; size: many; J: TRBJ1-5; CDR3: CASSYSYPGKGQPQHF; DNA: TGTGCCAGCAGTTACTCCTACCCGGGAAAGGGCCAGCCCCAGCATTTT
V: TRBV15; D: .; size: many; J: TRBJ2-2; CDR3: CATSRDLEDTGELFF; DNA: TGTGCCACCAGCAGAGATCTGGAGGACACCGGGGAGCTGTTTTTT
V: TRBV27; D: .; size: many; J: TRBJ2-7; CDR3: CASKEGLSSYEQYF; DNA: TGTGCCAGCAAGGAAGGACTTAGCTCCTACGAGCAGTACTTC
V: TRBV6-2/TRBV6-3; D: .; size: many; J: TRBJ1-1; CDR3: CASKKGLTEAFF; DNA: TGTGCCAGCAAGAAGGGGCTCACTGAAGCTTTCTTT
V: TRBV4-1; D: .; size: many; J: TRBJ2-2; CDR3: CASSHFWGTRYTGELFF; DNA: TGCGCCAGCAGCCATTTCTGGGGGACTCGGTACACCGGGGAGCTGTTTTTT
V: TRBV5-4; D: TRBD2; size: .; J: TRBJ2-1; CDR3: CASSSGTSGAVADEQFF; DNA: TGTGCCAGCAGCTCTGGGACTAGCGGGGCGGTCGCGGATGAGCAGTTCTTC
V: TRBV27; D: .; size: many; J: TRBJ2-6; CDR3: CASSGTEPSGANVLTF; DNA: TGTGCCAGCAGCGGGACGGAACCCTCTGGGGCCAACGTCCTGACTTTC
V: TRBV27; D: .; size: many; J: TRBJ2-7; CDR3: CASSPYVSPPPLYEQYF; DNA: TGTGCCAGCAGTCCCTATGTATCGCCCCCACCCCTCTACGAGCAGTACTTC
V: TRBV6-1; D: TRBD1; size: many; J: TRBJ2-2; CDR3: CASSELGQAKNTGELFF; DNA: TGTGCCAGCAGTGAACTTGGACAGGCTAAGAACACCGGGGAGCTGTTTTTT
V: TRBV7-2; D: .; size: many; J: TRBJ1-1; CDR3: CASTLDRNTEAFF; DNA: TGTGCCAGCACCCTGGACAGGAACACTGAAGCTTTCTTT
V: TRBV7-3; D: TRBD1; size: many; J: TRBJ1-3; CDR3: CASSPRGASGNTIYF; DNA: TGTGCCAGCAGCCCCAGGGGGGCTTCTGGAAACACCATATATTTT